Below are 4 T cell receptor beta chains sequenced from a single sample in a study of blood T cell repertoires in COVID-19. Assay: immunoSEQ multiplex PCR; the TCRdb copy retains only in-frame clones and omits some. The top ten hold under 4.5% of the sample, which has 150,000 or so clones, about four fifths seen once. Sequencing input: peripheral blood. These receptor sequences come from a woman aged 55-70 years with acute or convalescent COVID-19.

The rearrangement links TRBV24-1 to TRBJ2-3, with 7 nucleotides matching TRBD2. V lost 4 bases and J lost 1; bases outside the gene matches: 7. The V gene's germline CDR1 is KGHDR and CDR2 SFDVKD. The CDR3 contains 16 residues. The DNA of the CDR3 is TGTGCCACCAGTGACTCATGGGGGAGGGGCACAGATACGCAGTATTTT. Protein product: CATSDSWGRGTDTQYF.

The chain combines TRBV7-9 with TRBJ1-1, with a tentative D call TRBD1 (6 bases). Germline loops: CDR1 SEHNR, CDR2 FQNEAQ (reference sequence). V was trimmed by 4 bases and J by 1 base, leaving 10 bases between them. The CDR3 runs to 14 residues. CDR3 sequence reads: CASSYQGRNTEAFF. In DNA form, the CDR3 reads TGTGCCAGCAGCTACCAGGGGAGGAACACTGAAGCTTTCTTT.

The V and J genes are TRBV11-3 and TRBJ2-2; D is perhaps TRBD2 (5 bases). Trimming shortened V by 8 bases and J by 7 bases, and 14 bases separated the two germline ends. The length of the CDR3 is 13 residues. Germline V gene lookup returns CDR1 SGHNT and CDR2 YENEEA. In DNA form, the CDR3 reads TGTGCCAGCTTACGTAACGGGATCGGGGAGCTGTTTTTT. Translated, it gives CASLRNGIGELFF.

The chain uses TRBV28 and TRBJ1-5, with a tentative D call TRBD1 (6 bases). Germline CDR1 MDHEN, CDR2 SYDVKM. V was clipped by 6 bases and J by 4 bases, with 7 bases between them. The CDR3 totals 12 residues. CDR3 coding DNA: TGTGCCAGCAGAGACAGGAATCAGCCCCAGCATTTT. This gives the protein CASRDRNQPQHF.